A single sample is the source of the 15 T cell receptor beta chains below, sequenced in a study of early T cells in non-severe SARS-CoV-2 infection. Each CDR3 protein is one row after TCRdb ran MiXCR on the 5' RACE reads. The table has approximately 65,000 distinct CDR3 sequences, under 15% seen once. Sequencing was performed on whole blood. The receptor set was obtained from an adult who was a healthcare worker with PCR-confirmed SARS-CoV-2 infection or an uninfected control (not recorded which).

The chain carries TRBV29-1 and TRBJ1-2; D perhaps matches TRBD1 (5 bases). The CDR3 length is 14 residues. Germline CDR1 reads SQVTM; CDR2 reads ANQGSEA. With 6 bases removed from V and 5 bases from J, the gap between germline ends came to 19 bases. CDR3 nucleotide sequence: TGCAGCGTCTGGATTGGGGCAGAAGGATATGGCTACACCTTC. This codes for CSVWIGAEGYGYTF. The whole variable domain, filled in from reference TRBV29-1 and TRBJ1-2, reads SAVISQKPSRDICQRGTSLTIQCQVDSQVTMMFWYRQQPGQSLTLIATANQGSEATYESGFVIDKFPISRPNLTFSTLTVSNMSPEDSSIYLCSVWIGAEGYGYTFGSGTRLTVV.

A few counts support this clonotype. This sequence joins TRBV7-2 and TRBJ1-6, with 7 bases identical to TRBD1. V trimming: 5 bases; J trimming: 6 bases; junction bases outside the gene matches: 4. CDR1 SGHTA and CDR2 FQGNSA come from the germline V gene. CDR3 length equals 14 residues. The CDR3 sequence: CASSRDSGNSPLHF. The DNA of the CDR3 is TGTGCCAGCAGCCGGGACAGCGGTAATTCACCCCTCCACTTT.

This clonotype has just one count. In DNA, the CDR3 is TGTGCCAGCAGCCCCGACAGGGGGCCGTCCGGGGAGCTGTTTTTT. Its protein is CASSPDRGPSGELFF. The chain has TRBV7-2 and TRBJ2-2, with 10 bases lining up with TRBD1. V shed 5 bases and J 6 bases; nucleotides not matched to a gene: 6. The CDR3 has 15 residues. The germline V gene has CDR1 SGHTA and CDR2 FQGNSA.

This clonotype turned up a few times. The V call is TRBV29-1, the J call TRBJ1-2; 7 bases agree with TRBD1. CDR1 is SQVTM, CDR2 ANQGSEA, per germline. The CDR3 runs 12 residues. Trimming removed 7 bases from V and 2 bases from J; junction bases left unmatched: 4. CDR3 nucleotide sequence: TGCAGCGCACCCAGGGGGAACTATGGCTACACCTTC. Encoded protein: CSAPRGNYGYTF.

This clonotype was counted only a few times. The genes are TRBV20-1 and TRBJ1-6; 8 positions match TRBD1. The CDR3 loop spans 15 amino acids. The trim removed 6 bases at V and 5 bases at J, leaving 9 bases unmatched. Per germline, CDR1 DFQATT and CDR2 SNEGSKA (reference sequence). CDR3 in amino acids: CSARLQGADNSPLHF. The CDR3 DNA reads TGCAGTGCCCGTCTCCAGGGGGCCGATAATTCACCCCTCCACTTT.

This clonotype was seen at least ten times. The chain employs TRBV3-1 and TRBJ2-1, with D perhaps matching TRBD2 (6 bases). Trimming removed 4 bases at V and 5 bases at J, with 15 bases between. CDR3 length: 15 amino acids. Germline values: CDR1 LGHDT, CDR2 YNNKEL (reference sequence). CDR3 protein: CASSRSGTGNNEQFF. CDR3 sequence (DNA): TGTGCCAGCAGCCGGTCCGGGACTGGCAACAATGAGCAGTTCTTC.

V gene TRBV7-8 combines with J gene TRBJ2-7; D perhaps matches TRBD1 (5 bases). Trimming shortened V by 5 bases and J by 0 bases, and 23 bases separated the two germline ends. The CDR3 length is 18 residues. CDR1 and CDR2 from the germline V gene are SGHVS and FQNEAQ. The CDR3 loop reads CASSPRRGIGGSSYEQYF. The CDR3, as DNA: TGTGCCAGCAGCCCCAGAAGGGGTATAGGTGGTAGCTCCTACGAGCAGTACTTC.

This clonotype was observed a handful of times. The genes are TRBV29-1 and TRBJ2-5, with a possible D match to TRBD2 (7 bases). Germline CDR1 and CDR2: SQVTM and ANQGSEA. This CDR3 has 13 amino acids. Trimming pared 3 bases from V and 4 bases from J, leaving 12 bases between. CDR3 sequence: CSVDKGGGETQYF. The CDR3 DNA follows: TGCAGCGTTGATAAGGGAGGGGGAGAGACCCAGTACTTC. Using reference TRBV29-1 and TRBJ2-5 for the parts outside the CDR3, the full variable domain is SAVISQKPSRDICQRGTSLTIQCQVDSQVTMMFWYRQQPGQSLTLIATANQGSEATYESGFVIDKFPISRPNLTFSTLTVSNMSPEDSSIYLCSVDKGGGETQYFGPGTRLLVL.

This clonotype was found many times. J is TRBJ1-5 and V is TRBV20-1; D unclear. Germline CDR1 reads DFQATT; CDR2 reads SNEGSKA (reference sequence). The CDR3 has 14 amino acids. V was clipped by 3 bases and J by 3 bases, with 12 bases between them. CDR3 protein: CSASLGTPNQPQHF. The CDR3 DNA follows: TGCAGTGCTAGCTTGGGAACCCCCAATCAGCCCCAGCATTTT.

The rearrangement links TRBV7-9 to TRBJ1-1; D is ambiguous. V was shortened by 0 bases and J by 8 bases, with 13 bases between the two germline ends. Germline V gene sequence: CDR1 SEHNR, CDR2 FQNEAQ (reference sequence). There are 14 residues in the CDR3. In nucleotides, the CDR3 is TGTGCCAGCAGCTTAGCGCTAGGGAAAAAGGAAGCTTTCTTT. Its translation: CASSLALGKKEAFF.

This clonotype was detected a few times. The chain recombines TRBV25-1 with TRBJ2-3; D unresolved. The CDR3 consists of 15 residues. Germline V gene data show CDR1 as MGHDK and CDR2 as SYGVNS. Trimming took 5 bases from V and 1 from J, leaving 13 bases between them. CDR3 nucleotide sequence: TGTGCCAGCAGTAGTCTTGGGGTGGGCACAGATACGCAGTATTTT. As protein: CASSSLGVGTDTQYF.

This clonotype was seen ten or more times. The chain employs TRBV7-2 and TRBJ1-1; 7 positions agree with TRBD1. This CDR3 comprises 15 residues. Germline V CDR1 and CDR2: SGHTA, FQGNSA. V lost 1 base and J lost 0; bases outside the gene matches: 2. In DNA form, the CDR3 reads TGTGCCAGCAGCTTAGGGGGACAGTTGAACACTGAAGCTTTCTTT. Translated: CASSLGGQLNTEAFF.

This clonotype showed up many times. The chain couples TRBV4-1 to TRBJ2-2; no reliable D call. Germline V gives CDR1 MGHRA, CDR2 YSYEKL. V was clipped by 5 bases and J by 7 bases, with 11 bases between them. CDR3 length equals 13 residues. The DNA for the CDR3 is TGCGCCAGCAGCAAGGATGGTTTCGGGGAGCTGTTTTTT. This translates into CASSKDGFGELFF.

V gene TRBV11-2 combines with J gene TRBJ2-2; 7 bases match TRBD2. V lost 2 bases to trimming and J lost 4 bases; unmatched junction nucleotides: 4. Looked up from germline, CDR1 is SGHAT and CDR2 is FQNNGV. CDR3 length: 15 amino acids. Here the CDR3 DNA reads TGTGCCAGCAGCTTACTTGGGGAGGGCACCGGGGAGCTGTTTTTT. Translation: CASSLLGEGTGELFF. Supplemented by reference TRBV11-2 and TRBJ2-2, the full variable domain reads EAGVAQSPRYKIIEKRQSVAFWCNPISGHATLYWYQQILGQGPKLLIQFQNNGVVDDSQLPKDRFSAERLKGVDSTLKIQPAKLEDSAVYLCASSLLGEGTGELFFGEGSRLTVL.

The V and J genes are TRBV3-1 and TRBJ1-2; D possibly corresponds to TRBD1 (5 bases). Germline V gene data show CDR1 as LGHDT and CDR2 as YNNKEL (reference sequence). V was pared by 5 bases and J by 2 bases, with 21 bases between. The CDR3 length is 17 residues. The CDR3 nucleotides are TGTGCCAGCAGCGACTACCCACAGGCTAAAACGAACTATGGCTACACCTTC. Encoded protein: CASSDYPQAKTNYGYTF.